This T cell receptor beta chain was observed in a study of shared T cell receptors in the human thymus. Sequencing was performed with immunoSEQ multiplex PCR; in TCRdb, only in-frame clones are kept and a portion is missing. The sample consists of about 660,000 clones, roughly 90% of them appearing once. Per germline, CDR1 SGHVS and CDR2 FNYEAQ. The length of the CDR3 is 13 residues. With 2 bases removed from V and 13 bases from J, the gap between germline ends came to 15 bases. These data are also associated with another study on human thymus T cells. From that paper: The study used thymus tissue resected during corrective heart surgery. Among thymic and blood repertoires, usage of V and J genes appeared biased.

This chain links TRBV7-6 with TRBJ2-1; a weak D match, TRBD2 (6 bases). The receptor was derived from a boy in the first two years of life with a congenital heart defect. Sequences were obtained from thymocytes. CDR3: CASSLLGTPSQFF. The CDR3 bases are TGTGCCAGCAGCTTACTGGGGACTCCGTCTCAGTTCTTC.